The clone carrying this T cell receptor (beta chain) was found many times. Germline V CDR1 and CDR2: MGHRA, YSYEKL. This CDR3 is 15 amino acids long. V gave up 0 bases and J gave up 3 bases, with 8 bases separating them. MiXCR, run by TCRdb on the RT-PCR reads, gives a single entry per CDR3 protein. Of more than 600,000 distinct CDR3 sequences listed, 14% are singletons. The sample comprised memory CD4+ T cells from blood. The chain is built from TRBV4-1 and TRBJ1-4; D gene unclear. This receptor was taken from a female donor in good health, serving as a healthy control. The CDR3, as DNA: TGCGCCAGCAGCCAAGATTACCTTGCTAATGAAAAACTGTTTTTT. Protein product: CASSQDYLANEKLFF.